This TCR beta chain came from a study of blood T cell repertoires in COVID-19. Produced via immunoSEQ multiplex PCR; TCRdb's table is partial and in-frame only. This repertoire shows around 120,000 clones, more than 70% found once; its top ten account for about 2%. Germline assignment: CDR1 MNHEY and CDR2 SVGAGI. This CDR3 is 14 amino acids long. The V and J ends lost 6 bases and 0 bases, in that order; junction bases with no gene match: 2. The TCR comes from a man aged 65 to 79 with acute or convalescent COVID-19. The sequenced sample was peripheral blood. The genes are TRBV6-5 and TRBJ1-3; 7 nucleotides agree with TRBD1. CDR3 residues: CASRTGVSGNTIYF. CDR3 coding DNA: TGTGCCAGCAGAACAGGGGTCTCTGGAAACACCATATATTTT.